Sequencing of this T cell receptor beta chain was carried out in a study of cytomegalovirus exposure and HLA in healthy donors. About the research overall: The same platform used for the 666 first-cohort repertoires was also used for the 100 to 150 validation repertoires, as a later analysis reported.

Broader study findings: For cytomegalovirus status, the classifier reportedly gave diagnoses with high specificity and sensitivity. In vitro checks showed that a few CMV-associated chains really do target CMV antigens. Most TCR sequences were uncommon, yet certain public TCRs appeared in many donors.

V shed 2 bases and J 0 bases; nucleotides not matched to a gene: 5. The CDR3 totals 16 residues. The germline V gene encodes CDR1 MDHEN and CDR2 SYDVKM. Method: immunoSEQ multiplex PCR; TCRdb's copy keeps in-frame clones and lacks some. The table shows 140,000 or so clones, with 75% to 90% occurring only once. As to this clone: Its antigen is still unknown.

Sequences were obtained from PBMCs. This TCR came from a woman between 18 and 29 years old in good health and CMV-seropositive. The chain has TRBV28 and TRBJ2-7; 9 bases map to TRBD2. The CDR3 coding sequence is TGTGCCAGCAGTTTAGCGGGGGGGACAAGCTCCTACGAGCAGTACTTC. Protein: CASSLAGGTSSYEQYF.